This T cell receptor (beta chain) was found in a study of radiation and T cells in renal cell carcinoma. The treatment here: 15 Gy SBRT to primary tumor, nephrectomy 4 weeks later. The tumor was a clear cell renal cell carcinoma. CDR1 is SEHNR and CDR2 is FQNEAQ in the germline V gene (reference sequence). This CDR3 is built from 17 residues. Deletions cut 1 base from V and 1 base from J, with 15 bases between. Assay: immunoSEQ multiplex PCR; the TCRdb copy retains only in-frame clones and omits some. The sample lists about 24,000 clones, 40% to 55% seen once, with more than 15% in the top ten. The sequences come from tumor tissue, collected from a patient whose treatment included radiotherapy and nephrectomy. This receptor was identified in a woman aged 50 to 60 with renal cell carcinoma. J is TRBJ2-3 and V is TRBV7-9; possible D gene TRBD2, 6 bases. For the CDR3, the DNA is TGTGCCAGCAGCTTAGGTCAAACGGGGGAGCGCACAGATACGCAGTATTTT. Translated, it gives CASSLGQTGERTDTQYF.